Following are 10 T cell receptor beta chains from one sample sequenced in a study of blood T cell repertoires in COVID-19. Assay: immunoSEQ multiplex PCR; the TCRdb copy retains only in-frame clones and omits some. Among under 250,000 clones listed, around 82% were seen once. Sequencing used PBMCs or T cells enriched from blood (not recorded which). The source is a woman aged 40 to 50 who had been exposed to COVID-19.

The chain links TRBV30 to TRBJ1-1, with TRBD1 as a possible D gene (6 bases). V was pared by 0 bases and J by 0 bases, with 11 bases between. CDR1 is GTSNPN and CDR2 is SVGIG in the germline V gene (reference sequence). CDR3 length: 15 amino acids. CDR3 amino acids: CAWSVRGAMNTEAFF. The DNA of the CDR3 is TGTGCCTGGAGTGTACGGGGGGCCATGAACACTGAAGCTTTCTTT.

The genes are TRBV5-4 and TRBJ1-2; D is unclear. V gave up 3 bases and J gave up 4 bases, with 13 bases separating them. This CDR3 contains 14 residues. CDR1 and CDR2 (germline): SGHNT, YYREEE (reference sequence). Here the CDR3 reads CASSSGERIYGYTF. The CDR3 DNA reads TGTGCCAGCAGCTCCGGAGAGAGGATCTATGGCTACACCTTC.

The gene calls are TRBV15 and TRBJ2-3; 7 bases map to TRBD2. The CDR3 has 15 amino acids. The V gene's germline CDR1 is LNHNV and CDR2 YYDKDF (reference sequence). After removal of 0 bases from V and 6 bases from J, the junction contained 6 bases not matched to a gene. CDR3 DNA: TGTGCCACCAGCAGAGAGGGGGGACTATCGGATACGCAGTATTTT. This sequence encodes CATSREGGLSDTQYF.

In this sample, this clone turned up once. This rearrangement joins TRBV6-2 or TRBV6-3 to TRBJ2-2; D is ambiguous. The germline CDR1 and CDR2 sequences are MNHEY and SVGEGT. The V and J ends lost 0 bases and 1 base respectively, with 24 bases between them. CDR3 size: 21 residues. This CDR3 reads CASSYSNPPRPGVENTGELFF. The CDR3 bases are TGTGCCAGCAGTTACTCAAACCCTCCTCGGCCCGGAGTTGAGAACACCGGGGAGCTGTTTTTT.

DNA for the CDR3: TGTGCCAGCAGCTTAGGGAGCTACGAGCAGTACTTC. Translating gives CASSLGSYEQYF. The chain uses TRBV7-8 and TRBJ2-7; D is undetermined. There are 12 residues in the CDR3. Deletions cut 1 base from V and 3 bases from J, with 4 bases between. In germline, CDR1 is SGHVS, CDR2 FQNEAQ.

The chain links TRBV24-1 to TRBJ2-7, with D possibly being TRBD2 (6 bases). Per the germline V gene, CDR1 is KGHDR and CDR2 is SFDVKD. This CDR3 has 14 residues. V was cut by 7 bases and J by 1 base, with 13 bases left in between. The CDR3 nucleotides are TGTGCCACCAGCGCCCCTCGGGGGTCCTACGAGCAGTACTTC. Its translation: CATSAPRGSYEQYF.

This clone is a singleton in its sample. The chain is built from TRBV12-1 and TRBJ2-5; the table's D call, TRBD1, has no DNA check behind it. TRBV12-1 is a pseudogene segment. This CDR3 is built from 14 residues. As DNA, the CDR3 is TGTGCCAGCAGCCTCGGACAGGGGAGAGAGACCCAGTACTTC. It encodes CASSLGQGRETQYF.

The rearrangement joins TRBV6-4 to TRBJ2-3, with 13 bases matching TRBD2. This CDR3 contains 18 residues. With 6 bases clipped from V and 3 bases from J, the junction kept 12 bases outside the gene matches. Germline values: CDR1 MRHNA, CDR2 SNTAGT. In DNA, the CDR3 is TGTGCCAGCAGACAACTAGCGGGGGGGCCAGAAGGAACAGATACGCAGTATTTT. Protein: CASRQLAGGPEGTDTQYF.

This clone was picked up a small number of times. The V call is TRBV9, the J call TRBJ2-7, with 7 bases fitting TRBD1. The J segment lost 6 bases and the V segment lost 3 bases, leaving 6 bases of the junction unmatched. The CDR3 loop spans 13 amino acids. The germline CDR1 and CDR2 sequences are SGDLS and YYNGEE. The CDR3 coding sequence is TGTGCCAGCAGCGGCCTGACAGGGTCCGAGCAGTACTTC. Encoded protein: CASSGLTGSEQYF. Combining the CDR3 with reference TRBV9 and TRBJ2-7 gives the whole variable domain DSGVTQTPKHLITATGQRVTLRCSPRSGDLSVYWYQQSLDQGLQFLIQYYNGEERAKGNILERFSAQQFPDLHSELNLSSLELGDSALYFCASSGLTGSEQYFGPGTRLTVT.

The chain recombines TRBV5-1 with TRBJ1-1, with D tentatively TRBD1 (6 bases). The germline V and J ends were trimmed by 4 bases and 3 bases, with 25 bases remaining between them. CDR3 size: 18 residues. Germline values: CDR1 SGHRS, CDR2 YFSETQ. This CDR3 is CASSRRTPGTTMDTEAFF. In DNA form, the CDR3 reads TGCGCCAGCAGCCGACGAACTCCCGGGACAACAATGGACACTGAAGCTTTCTTT.